The 4 T cell receptor beta chains below were found in one sample sequenced in a study of T cells in Graves' hyperthyroidism and ophthalmopathy. The CDR3 regions of TCR beta were amplified from RNA transcripts. HTBI primers were employed in a first-round RT-PCR of the TCR CDR3. TCRdb ran MiXCR on the multiplex PCR reads and lists one entry per CDR3 protein. The repertoire has almost 600,000 distinct CDR3 sequences, over 11% of them found once; the top ten carry 5% to 7%. The sequenced sample was blood. These receptors all come from a woman aged 30 to 39 with Graves' hyperthyroidism that later progressed to Graves' ophthalmopathy.

This rearrangement joins TRBV20-1 to TRBJ2-1, with TRBD2 identical over 9 bases. V gave up 2 bases and J gave up 7 bases; unmatched junction bases: 15. From germline, CDR1 is DFQATT and CDR2 SNEGSKA (reference sequence). The CDR3 runs to 17 residues. DNA for the CDR3: TGCAGTGCTAGACGGTCCGAGGGGTGGCTAGCGGGAAATGAGCAGTTCTTC. This codes for CSARRSEGWLAGNEQFF.

The CDR3 region is CASSLGTGGVFGYTF. The CDR3 bases are TGTGCCAGCAGCTTAGGTACAGGGGGCGTGTTTGGCTACACCTTC. The chain links TRBV7-2 to TRBJ1-2; 9 bases agree with TRBD1. This CDR3 comprises 15 residues. V shed 1 base and J 7 bases; nucleotides not matched to a gene: 7. Germline CDR1 and CDR2: SGHTA and FQGNSA.

This clonotype was detected many times. The rearrangement links TRBV6-1 to TRBJ2-7, with D perhaps matching TRBD1 (6 bases). V lost 5 bases to trimming and J lost 3 bases, with 17 bases between them. Germline V CDR1 and CDR2: MNHNS, SASEGT. There are 15 residues in the CDR3. The CDR3 nucleotides are TGTGCCAGCAGTCTCACCGGGACAATGAGCTACGAGCAGTACTTC. Residues: CASSLTGTMSYEQYF.

This clonotype was detected ten times or more. This chain uses TRBV20-1 with TRBJ1-4; D is uncertain. The CDR3 covers 13 residues. Germline CDR1 is DFQATT and CDR2 is SNEGSKA (reference sequence). With 0 bases removed from V and 7 bases from J, the gap between germline ends came to 9 bases. The CDR3 is CSARDTYFEKLFF. In nucleotides, the CDR3 is TGCAGTGCTAGAGATACATACTTTGAAAAACTGTTTTTT.